The T cell receptor beta chain described here comes from a study of identical twins. All donors were healthy, and all were Caucasian. Germline V gene sequence: CDR1 MGHRA, CDR2 YSYEKL. Trimming removed 2 bases from V and 0 bases from J, with 8 bases in between. This CDR3 region has 15 residues. This clonotype was detected many times. Its antigen remains unknown. TCRdb processed the 5' RACE reads anew with MiXCR; each CDR3 protein has one entry. The sample yields roughly 700,000 distinct CDR3 sequences, over 8.5% seen once. Study-wide results and limits: Carriage of fewer insertions was seen in abundant cord blood beta clonotypes, whereas memory repertoires showed none.

A further study also used this sample, focusing on yellow fever vaccine responses in identical twins.

This chain connects TRBV4-1 to TRBJ2-1, with no clear D. This clonotype was sampled from a woman aged 18-35 years in good health. The sequenced material came from PBMCs. The CDR3 DNA sequence: TGCGCCAGCAGCCAACAGCACAGCTCCTACAATGAGCAGTTCTTC. It yields the protein CASSQQHSSYNEQFF.